The 4 T cell receptor beta chains reported below all come from one sample, sequenced in a study of blood T cell repertoires in COVID-19. Only in-frame clones appear in the TCRdb table, and some are missing; sequencing was by immunoSEQ multiplex PCR. The data contain 150,000 to 200,000 clones, around 90% of them seen just once; the ten biggest clones take up 18%. Material: peripheral blood. These receptors originate from a man between 60 and 75 years old with active or convalescent COVID-19.

This clone turned up a few times. The V gene is TRBV5-1, the J gene TRBJ2-2; the D gene is possibly TRBD1 (6 bases). V dropped 0 bases and J dropped 1 base, with 10 bases sitting between them. Germline-derived CDR1 and CDR2 are SGHRS and YFSETQ. The CDR3 is 16 residues long. The CDR3 nucleotides are TGCGCCAGCAGCTTGGACCGGACAGAGAACACCGGGGAGCTGTTTTTT. Its translation is CASSLDRTENTGELFF. Supplemented by reference TRBV5-1 and TRBJ2-2, the full variable domain reads KAGVTQTPRYLIKTRGQQVTLSCSPISGHRSVSWYQQTPGQGLQFLFEYFSETQRNKGNFPGRFSGRQFSNSRSEMNVSTLELGDSALYLCASSLDRTENTGELFFGEGSRLTVL.

This chain uses TRBV19 with TRBJ1-4; 11 bases agree with TRBD1. The V gene's germline CDR1 is LNHDA and CDR2 SQIVND (reference sequence). Losses at the gene ends were 5 bases for V and 10 bases for J; bases not matched to a gene: 6. The CDR3 has 14 amino acids. The DNA of the CDR3 is TGTGCCAGTAGTCGTCAGGGACAGGGGGGAAAACTGTTTTTT. Protein product: CASSRQGQGGKLFF. The complete variable domain, with remaining parts taken from reference TRBV19 and TRBJ1-4, reads DGGITQSPKYLFRKEGQNVTLSCEQNLNHDAMYWYRQDPGQGLRLIYYSQIVNDFQKGDIAEGYSVSREKKESFPLTVTSAQKNPTAFYLCASSRQGQGGKLFFGSGTQLSVL.

This clone has a single count. The V and J genes are TRBV6-5 and TRBJ1-2; possible D gene TRBD1, 5 bases. Trimming took 0 bases from V and 4 from J, leaving 15 bases between them. The CDR3 loop spans 16 amino acids. Germline loops: CDR1 MNHEY, CDR2 SVGAGI. As DNA, the CDR3 is TGTGCCAGCAGTTACTCGATCCAGGGAGGAGGCTATGGCTACACCTTC. Its protein is CASSYSIQGGGYGYTF.

The chain carries TRBV11-2 and TRBJ2-5; 9 bases are shared with TRBD2. Germline V CDR1 and CDR2: SGHAT, FQNNGV. Unmatched junction bases numbered 7, after V lost 1 base and J lost 7 bases. The length of the CDR3 is 15 residues. Here the CDR3 reads CASSLGSSGVATQYF. CDR3 bases: TGTGCCAGCAGCTTAGGTTCTAGCGGGGTCGCGACCCAGTACTTC.